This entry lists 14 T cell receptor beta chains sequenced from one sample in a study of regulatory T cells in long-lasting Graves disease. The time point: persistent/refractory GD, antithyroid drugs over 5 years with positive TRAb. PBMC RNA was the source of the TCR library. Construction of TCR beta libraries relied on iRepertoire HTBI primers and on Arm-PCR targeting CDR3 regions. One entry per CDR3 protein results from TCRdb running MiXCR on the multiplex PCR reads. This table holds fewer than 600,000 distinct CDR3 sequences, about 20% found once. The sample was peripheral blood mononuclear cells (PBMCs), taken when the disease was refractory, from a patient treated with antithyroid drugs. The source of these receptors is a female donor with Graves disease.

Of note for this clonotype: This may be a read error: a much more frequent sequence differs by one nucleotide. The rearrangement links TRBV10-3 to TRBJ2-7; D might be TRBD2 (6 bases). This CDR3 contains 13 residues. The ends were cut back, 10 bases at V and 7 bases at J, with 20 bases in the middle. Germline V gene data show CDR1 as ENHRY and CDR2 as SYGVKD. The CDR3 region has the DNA TGTGCCACCGGGGGTAGGACCCTATGGGAGCAGTACTTC. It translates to CATGGRTLWEQYF.

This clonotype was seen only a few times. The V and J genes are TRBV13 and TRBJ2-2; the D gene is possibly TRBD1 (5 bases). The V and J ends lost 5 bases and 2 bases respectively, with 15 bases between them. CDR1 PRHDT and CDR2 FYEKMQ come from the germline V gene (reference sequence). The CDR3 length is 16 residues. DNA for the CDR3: TGTGCCAGCAGCGGCGCCGACAGCGCTAACACCGGGGAGCTGTTTTTT. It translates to CASSGADSANTGELFF.

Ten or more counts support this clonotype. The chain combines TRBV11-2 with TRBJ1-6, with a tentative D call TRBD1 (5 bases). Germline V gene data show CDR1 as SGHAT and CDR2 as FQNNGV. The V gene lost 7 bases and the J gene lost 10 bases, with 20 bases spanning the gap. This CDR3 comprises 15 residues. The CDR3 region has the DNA TGTGCCAGCACCGATTTTTCAGGGACCGGATCACCCCTCCACTTT. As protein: CASTDFSGTGSPLHF.

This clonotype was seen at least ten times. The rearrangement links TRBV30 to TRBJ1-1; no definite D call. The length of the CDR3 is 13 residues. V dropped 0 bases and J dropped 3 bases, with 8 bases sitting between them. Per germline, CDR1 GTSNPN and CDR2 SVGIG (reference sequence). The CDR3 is CAWSVQLDTEAFF. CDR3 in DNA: TGTGCCTGGAGTGTACAGCTGGACACTGAAGCTTTCTTT.

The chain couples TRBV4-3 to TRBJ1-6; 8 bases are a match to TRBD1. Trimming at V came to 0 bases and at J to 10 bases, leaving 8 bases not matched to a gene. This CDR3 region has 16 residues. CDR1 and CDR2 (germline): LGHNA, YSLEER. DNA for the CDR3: TGCGCCAGCAGCCAAGATCAGACAGGGGTAAGGTCACCCCTCCACTTT. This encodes CASSQDQTGVRSPLHF.

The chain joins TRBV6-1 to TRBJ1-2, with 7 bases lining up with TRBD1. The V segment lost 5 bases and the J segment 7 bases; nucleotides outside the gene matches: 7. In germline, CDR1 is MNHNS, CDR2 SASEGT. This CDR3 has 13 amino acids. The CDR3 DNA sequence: TGTGCCAGCAGTACCGACAGGGCAAGTGGCTACACCTTC. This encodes CASSTDRASGYTF.

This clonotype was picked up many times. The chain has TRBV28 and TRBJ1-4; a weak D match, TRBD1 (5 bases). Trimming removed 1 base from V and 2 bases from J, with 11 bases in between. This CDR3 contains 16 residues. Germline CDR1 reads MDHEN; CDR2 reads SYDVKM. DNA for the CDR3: TGTGCCAGCAGTTTATTAGTGGGGGGTACTAATGAAAAACTGTTTTTT. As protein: CASSLLVGGTNEKLFF.

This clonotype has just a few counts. The CDR3 coding sequence is TGTGCCAGTACCCCCCTACATGGAAACATTCAGTACTTC. Its translation: CASTPLHGNIQYF. V is TRBV19 and J is TRBJ2-4; D is unclear. This CDR3 has 13 residues. Trimming stripped 7 bases from V and 6 bases from J, with 13 bases between. CDR1 and CDR2 from the germline V gene are LNHDA and SQIVND (reference sequence).

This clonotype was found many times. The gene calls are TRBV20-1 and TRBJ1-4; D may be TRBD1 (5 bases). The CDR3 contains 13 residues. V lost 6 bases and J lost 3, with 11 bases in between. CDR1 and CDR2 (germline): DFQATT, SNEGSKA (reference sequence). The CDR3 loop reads CSAPGPSNEKLFF. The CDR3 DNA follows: TGCAGTGCCCCAGGGCCTTCTAATGAAAAACTGTTTTTT.

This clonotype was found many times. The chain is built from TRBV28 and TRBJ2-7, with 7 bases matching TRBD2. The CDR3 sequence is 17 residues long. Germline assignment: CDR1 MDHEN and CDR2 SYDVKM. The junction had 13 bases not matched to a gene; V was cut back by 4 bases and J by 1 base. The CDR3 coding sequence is TGTGCCAGCAGTTACCCTGTAATGGGGGGGAGGTCCTACGAGCAGTACTTC. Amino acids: CASSYPVMGGRSYEQYF.

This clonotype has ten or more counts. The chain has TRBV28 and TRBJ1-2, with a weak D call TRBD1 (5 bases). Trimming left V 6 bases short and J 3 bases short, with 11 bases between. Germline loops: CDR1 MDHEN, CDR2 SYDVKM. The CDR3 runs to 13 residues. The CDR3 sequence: CASSLREDYGYTF. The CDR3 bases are TGTGCCAGCAGCCTCAGGGAGGACTATGGCTACACCTTC.

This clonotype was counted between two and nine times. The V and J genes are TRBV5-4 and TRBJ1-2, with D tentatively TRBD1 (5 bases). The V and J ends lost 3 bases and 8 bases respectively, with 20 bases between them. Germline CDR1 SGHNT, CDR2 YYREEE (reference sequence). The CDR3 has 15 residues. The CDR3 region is CASSWDPAPLWGYTF. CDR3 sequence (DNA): TGTGCCAGCAGCTGGGACCCCGCCCCGCTCTGGGGCTACACCTTC.

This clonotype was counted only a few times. CDR3 coding DNA: TGTGCCAGCACCCCAGGCTTCACTACTAATGAAAAACTGTTTTTT. Amino acids: CASTPGFTTNEKLFF. This chain links TRBV7-8 with TRBJ1-4; no reliable D call. CDR1 is SGHVS and CDR2 is FQNEAQ in the germline V gene. The CDR3 length is 15 residues. V gave up 7 bases and J gave up 2 bases, with 14 bases separating them.

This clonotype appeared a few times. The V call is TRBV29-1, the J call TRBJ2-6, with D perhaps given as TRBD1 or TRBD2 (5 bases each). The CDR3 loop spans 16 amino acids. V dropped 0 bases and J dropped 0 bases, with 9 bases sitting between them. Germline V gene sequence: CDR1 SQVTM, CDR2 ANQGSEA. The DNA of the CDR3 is TGCAGCGTTGAAGAGGGGGTGCGCTCTGGGGCCAACGTCCTGACTTTC. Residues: CSVEEGVRSGANVLTF.